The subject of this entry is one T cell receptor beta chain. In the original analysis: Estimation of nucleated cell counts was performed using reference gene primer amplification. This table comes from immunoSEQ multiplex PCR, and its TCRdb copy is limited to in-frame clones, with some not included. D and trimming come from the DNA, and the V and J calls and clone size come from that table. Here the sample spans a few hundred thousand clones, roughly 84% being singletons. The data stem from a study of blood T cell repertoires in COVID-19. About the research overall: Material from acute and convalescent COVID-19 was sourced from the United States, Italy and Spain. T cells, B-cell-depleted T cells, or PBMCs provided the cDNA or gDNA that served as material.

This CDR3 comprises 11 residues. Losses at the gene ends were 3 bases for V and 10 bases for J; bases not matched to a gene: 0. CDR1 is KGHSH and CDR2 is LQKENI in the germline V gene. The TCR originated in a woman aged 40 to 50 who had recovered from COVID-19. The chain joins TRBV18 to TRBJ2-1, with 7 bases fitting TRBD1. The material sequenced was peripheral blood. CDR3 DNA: TGTGCCAGCTCACCGGGACAGGAGCAGTTCTTC. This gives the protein CASSPGQEQFF.